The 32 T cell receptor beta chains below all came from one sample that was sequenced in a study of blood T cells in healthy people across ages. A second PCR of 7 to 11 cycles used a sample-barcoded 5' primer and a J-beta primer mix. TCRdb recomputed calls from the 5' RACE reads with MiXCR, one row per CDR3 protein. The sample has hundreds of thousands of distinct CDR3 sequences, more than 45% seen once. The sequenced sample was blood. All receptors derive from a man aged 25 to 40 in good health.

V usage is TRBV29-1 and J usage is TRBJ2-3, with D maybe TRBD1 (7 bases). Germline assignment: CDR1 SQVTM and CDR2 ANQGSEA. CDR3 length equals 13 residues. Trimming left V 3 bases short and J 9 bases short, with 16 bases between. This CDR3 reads CSVDLGGAGTQYF. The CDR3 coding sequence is TGCAGCGTTGATTTAGGGGGCGCGGGGACGCAGTATTTT.

CDR3 loop: CASSLAQARPSVDNEQFF. The CDR3 DNA is TGTGCCAGCAGCTTAGCCCAGGCCCGTCCTTCGGTGGATAATGAGCAGTTCTTC. The chain is built from TRBV7-2 and TRBJ2-1; D is unresolved. The V gene's germline CDR1 is SGHTA and CDR2 FQGNSA. The CDR3 runs 18 residues. V lost 0 bases and J 7 bases, leaving 22 bases between the germline ends.

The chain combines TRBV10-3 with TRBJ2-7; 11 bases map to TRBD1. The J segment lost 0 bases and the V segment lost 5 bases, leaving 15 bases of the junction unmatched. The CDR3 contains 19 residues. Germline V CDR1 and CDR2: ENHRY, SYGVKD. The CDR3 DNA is TGTGCCATCAGTTTGTTCCGGGACAGGGGGGGGGAGAGCTCCTACGAGCAGTACTTC. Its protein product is CAISLFRDRGGESSYEQYF.

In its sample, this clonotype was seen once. The CDR3 sequence: CASSVGVHNEQYF. The CDR3 DNA is TGTGCCAGCAGTGTAGGGGTCCACAATGAGCAGTACTTC. The V and J genes are TRBV6-1 and TRBJ2-1, with D perhaps TRBD1 (5 bases). The assigned J gene may be wrong: the sequence end matches TRBJ2-7 better. Looked up from germline, CDR1 is MNHNS and CDR2 is SASEGT. The CDR3 runs 13 residues.

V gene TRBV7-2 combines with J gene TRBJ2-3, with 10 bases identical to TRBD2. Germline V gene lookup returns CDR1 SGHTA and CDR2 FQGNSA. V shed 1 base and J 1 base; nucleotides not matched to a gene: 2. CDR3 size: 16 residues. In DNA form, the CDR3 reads TGTGCCAGCAGCTTAGTAGCGGGAGGAGGCACAGATACGCAGTATTTT. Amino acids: CASSLVAGGGTDTQYF.

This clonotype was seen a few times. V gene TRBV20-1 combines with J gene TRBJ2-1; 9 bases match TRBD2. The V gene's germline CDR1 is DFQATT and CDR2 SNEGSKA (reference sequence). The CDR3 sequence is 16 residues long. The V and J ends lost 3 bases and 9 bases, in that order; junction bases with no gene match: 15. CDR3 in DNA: TGCAGTGCTAGCATGGGGGGTAGCGGGAGAGGGAGTGAGCAGTTCTTC. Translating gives CSASMGGSGRGSEQFF.

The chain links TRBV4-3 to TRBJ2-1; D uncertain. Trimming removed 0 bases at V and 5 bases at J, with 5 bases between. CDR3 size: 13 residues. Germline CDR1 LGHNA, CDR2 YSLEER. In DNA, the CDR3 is TGCGCCAGCAGCCAAGAACCTGACAATGAGCAGTTCTTC. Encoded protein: CASSQEPDNEQFF.

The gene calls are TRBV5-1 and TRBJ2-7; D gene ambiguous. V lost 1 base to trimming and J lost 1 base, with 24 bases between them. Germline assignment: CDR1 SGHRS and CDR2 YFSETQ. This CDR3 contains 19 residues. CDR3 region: CASSLQDARTRRVSYEQYF. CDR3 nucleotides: TGCGCCAGCAGCTTGCAGGACGCAAGGACCAGACGAGTATCCTACGAGCAGTACTTC.

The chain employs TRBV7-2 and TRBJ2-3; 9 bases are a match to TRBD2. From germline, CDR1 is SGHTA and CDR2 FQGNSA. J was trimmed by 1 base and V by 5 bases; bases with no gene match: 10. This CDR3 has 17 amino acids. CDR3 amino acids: CASSTYPAGGGTDTQYF. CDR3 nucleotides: TGTGCCAGCAGCACCTATCCAGCGGGGGGAGGCACAGATACGCAGTATTTT.

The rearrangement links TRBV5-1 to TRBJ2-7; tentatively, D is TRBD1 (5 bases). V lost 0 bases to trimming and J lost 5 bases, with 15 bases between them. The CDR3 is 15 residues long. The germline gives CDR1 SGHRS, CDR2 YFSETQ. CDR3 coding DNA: TGCGCCAGCAGCTTGGAGGGGTGGCAGGGCAACGAGCAGTACTTC. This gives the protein CASSLEGWQGNEQYF.

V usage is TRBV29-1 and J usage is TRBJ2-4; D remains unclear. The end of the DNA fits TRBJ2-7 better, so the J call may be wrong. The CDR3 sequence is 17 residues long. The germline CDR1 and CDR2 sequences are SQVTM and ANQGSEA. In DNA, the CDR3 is TGCAGCGTGCTGGTCTGGGGATCTGTGGGTAGCCCTTACGAGCAGTACTTC. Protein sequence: CSVLVWGSVGSPYEQYF.

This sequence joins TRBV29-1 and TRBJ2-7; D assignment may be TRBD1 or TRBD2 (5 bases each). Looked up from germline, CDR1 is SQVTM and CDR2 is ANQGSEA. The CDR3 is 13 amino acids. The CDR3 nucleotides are TGCAGTTATATCGGGGCAGTTAACTACGAGCAGTACTTC. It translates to CSYIGAVNYEQYF.

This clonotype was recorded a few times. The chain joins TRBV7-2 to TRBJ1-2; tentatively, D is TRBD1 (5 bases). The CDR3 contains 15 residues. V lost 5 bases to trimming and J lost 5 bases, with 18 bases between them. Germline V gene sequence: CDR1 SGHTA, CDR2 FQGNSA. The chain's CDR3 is CASSPRGDSPYGYTF. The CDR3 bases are TGTGCCAGCAGCCCGAGGGGTGACAGCCCTTATGGCTACACCTTC.

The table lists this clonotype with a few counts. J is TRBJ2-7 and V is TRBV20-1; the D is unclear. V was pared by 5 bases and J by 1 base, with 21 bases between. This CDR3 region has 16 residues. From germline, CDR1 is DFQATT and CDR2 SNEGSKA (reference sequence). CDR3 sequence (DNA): TGCAGTGCTGACGCCCCGGGCCGTCTAGGGTCCTACGAGCAGTACTTC. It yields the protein CSADAPGRLGSYEQYF.

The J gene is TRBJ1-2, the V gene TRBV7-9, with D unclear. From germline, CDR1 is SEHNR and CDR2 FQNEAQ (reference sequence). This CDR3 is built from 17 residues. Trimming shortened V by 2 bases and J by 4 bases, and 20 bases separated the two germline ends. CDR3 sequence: CASSLRSSALQVYGYTF. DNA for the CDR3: TGTGCCAGCAGCTTAAGGAGTTCGGCGCTACAAGTCTATGGCTACACCTTC.

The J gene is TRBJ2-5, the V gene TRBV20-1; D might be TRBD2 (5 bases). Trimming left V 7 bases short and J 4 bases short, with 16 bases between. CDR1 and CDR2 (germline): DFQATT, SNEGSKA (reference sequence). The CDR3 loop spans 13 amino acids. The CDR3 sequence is CSGRIGSIETQYF. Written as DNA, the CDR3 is TGCAGTGGGAGGATCGGGTCGATAGAGACCCAGTACTTC.

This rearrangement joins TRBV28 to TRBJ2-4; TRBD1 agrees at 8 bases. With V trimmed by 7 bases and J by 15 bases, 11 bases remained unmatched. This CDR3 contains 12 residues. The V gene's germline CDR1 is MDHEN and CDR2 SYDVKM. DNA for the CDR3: TGTGCCAGCACAGGACAGGGAACTAAAACGTACTTC. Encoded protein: CASTGQGTKTYF.

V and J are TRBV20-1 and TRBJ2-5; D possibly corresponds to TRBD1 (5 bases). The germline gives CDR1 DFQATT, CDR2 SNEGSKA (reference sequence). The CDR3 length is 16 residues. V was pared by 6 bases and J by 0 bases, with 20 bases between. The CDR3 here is CSARPQGRAHQETQYF. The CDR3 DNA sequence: TGCAGTGCAAGACCTCAGGGCAGGGCTCACCAAGAGACCCAGTACTTC.

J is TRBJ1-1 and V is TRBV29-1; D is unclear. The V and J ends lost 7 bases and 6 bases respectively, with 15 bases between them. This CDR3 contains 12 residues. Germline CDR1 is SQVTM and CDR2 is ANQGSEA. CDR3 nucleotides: TGCAGCGCAATCGTTTCGGGTTCTGAAGCTTTCTTT. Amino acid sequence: CSAIVSGSEAFF. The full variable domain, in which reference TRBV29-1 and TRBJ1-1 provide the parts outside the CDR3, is SAVISQKPSRDICQRGTSLTIQCQVDSQVTMMFWYRQQPGQSLTLIATANQGSEATYESGFVIDKFPISRPNLTFSTLTVSNMSPEDSSIYLCSAIVSGSEAFFGQGTRLTVV.

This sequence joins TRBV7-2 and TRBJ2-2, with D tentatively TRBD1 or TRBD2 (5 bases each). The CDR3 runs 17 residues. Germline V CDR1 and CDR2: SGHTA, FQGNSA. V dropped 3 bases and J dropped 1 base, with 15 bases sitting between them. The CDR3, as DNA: TGTGCCAGCAGCTTGATGGGGGACCTCCTGAACACCGGGGAGCTGTTTTTT. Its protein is CASSLMGDLLNTGELFF.

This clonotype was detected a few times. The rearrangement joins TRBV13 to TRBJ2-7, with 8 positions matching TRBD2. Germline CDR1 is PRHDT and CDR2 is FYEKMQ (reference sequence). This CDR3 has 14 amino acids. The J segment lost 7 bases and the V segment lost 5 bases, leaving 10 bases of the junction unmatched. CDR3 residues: CASSPSGGGYEQYF. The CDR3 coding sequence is TGTGCCAGCAGCCCCTCCGGGGGGGGCTATGAGCAGTACTTC.

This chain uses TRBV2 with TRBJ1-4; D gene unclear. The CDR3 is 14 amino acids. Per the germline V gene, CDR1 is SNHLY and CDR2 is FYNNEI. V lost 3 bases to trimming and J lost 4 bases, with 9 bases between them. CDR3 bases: TGTGCCAGCAGTGAGAGCCGTAGTAATGAAAAACTGTTTTTT. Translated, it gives CASSESRSNEKLFF.

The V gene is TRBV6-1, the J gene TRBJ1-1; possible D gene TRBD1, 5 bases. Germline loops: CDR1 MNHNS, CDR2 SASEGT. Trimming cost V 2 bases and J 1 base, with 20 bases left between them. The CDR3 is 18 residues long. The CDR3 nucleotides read TGTGCCAGCAGTGAACCATGGGGGGGTCGGAGACAGAACACTGAAGCTTTCTTT. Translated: CASSEPWGGRRQNTEAFF.

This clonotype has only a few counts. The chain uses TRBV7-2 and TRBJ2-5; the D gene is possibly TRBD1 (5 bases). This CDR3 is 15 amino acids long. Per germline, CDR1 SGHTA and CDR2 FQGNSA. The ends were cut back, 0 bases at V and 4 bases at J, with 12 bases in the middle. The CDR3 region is CASSLAQGLGETQYF. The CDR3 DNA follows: TGTGCCAGCAGCTTAGCGCAGGGATTGGGAGAGACCCAGTACTTC. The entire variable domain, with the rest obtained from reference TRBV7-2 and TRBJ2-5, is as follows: GAGVSQSPSNKVTEKGKDVELRCDPISGHTALYWYRQSLGQGLEFLIYFQGNSAPDKSGLPSDRFSAERTGGSVSTLTIQRTQQEDSAVYLCASSLAQGLGETQYFGPGTRLLVL.

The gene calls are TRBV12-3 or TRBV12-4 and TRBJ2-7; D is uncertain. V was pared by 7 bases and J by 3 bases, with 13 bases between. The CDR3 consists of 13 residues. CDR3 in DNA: TGTGCCAGCACCTCATCGGACGGCTACGAGCAGTACTTC. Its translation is CASTSSDGYEQYF.

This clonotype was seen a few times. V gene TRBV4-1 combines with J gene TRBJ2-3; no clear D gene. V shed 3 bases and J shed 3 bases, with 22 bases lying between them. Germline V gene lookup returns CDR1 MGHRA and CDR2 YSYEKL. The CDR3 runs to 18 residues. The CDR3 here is CASSHLEFSVLQTDTQYF. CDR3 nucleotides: TGCGCCAGCAGCCATTTGGAATTTTCCGTCCTACAGACAGATACGCAGTATTTT.

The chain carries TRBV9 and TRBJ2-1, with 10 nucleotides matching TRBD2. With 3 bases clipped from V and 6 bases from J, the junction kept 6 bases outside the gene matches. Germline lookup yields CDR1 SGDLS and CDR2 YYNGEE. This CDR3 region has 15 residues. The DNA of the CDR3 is TGTGCCAGCAGCGAAAGCGGGAGGGCCGGCAATGAGCAGTTCTTC. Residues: CASSESGRAGNEQFF.

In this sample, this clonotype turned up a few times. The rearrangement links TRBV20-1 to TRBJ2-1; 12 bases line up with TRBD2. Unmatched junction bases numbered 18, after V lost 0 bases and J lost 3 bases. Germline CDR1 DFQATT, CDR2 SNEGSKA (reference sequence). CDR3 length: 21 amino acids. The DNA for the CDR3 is TGCAGTGCTAGAGAGGGGGCCCGTCCTAGCGGGAGGGCCAGCATCTACAATGAGCAGTTCTTC. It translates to CSAREGARPSGRASIYNEQFF.

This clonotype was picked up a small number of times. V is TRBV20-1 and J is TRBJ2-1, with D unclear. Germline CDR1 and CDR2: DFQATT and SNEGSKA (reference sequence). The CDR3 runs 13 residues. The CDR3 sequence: CILENATNNEQFF. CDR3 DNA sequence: TGCATCCTGGAAAACGCCACGAACAATGAGCAGTTCTTC.

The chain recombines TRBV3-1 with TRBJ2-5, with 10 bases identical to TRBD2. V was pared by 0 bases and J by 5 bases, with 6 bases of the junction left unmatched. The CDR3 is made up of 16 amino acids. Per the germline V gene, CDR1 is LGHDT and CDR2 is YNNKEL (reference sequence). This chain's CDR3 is CASSQETSGEVETQYF. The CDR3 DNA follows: TGTGCCAGCAGCCAAGAAACTAGCGGGGAAGTTGAGACCCAGTACTTC.

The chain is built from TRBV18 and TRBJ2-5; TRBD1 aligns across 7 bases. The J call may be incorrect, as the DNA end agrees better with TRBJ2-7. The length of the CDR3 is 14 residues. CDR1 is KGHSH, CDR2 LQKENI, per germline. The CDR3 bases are TGTGCCAGCAGAGATAGAGACAGGGACGACGAGCAGTACTTC. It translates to CASRDRDRDDEQYF.

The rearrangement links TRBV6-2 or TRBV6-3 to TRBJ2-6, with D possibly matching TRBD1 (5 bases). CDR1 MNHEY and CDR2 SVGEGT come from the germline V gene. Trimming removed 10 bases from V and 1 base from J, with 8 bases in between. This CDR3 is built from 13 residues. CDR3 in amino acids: CATRESGANVLTF. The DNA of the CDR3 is TGTGCCACCAGGGAATCTGGGGCCAACGTCCTGACTTTC.